This record concerns one T cell receptor (beta chain) sequence. The clone's antigen remains unknown. An end of the junction differs from the germline gene, which may be a read error. The treatment or condition label of this sample denotes: randomized to nivolumab then ipilimumab (arm A) or the reverse (arm B). Prior DNA-damaging chemotherapy had not been received by any trial patient. A FACS Aria II flow cytometer was used to sort live CD3+CD8+ cells that were negative for CD19 and CD56 from thawed PBMCs. Samples were obtained from patients with melanoma enrolled in CheckMate 064, a randomized, open-label phase II trial of sequential checkpoint blockade. Peripheral blood mononuclear cells were collected by leukapheresis, purified with Ficoll-Paque, and frozen in human serum with around 10% DMSO. Immediately after sorting, the purity of sorted blood CD3+CD8+ cells was verified to be >95%, after which DNA was extracted.

TCRbeta CDR3 regions were immunosequenced from genomic DNA with the immunoSEQ Assay. Genomic DNA was amplified by bias-controlled multiplex PCR before high-throughput sequencing. From the authors' description of their analysis: To quantify the absolute abundance of each unique TCRbeta CDR3 region, the sequences were collapsed and filtered. Clonality was defined as 1 minus Pielou's evenness and was calculated using productive rearrangements only. Clones with significantly greater frequencies in on-treatment versus baseline samples were identified using a previously published method. TCRdb carries this immuneACCESS record with in-frame sequences only. Its versions omit some clonotypes, under half of them owing to an unresolved V gene in the studies checked, with the rest unexplained. The DNA was the basis for D and trimming; V, J and clone size are from that table. For this sample there are fewer than 40,000 clones; roughly 88% appear just once. The biggest ten clones account for 9.5% to 15% of the sample.

Via the germline V gene (reference sequence), CDR1 is SEHNR and CDR2 FQNEAQ. Inclusive of the bounding cysteine and phenylalanine, the CDR3 is 14 residues long. Only the CDR3 DNA stays, 42 bases, in frame from base 1. The data originate from a study of sequential checkpoint blockade in melanoma (dated by TCRdb to between 2017 and 2020). For context, the study as a whole: Patients were randomized 1:1 to first-line nivolumab followed by ipilimumab (arm A) or ipilimumab followed by nivolumab (arm B). Maintenance nivolumab came after each of the two trial sequences. Findings and caveats that apply to the study as a whole: The response-prediction model combining TCR metrics and mutation burden needs validation in larger, independent patient cohorts.

This chain is built from TRBV7-9 and TRBJ2-1; 9 junctional bases match TRBD1. This clonotype was obtained from a human donor with melanoma. The sequences come from CD8+ T cells sorted from blood (inferred from file names), collected from a patient given nivolumab and ipilimumab in sequence. The nucleotides read TGTGCCAGCAGCCTAGCCGGGACAGGGTATGAGCAGTTCTTC. Translation gives CASSLAGTGYEQFF.